This TCR beta chain was recovered during a study of early T cells in non-severe SARS-CoV-2 infection (dated by TCRdb to the early 2020s). In terms of the full investigation: Because TCR sequencing was done on bulk RNA from unsorted whole blood, the alpha and beta chains could not be paired.

A case-control design nested within a healthcare worker cohort in London, UK, was used, with weekly nasopharyngeal swab PCR tests and blood sampling performed. Healthcare workers were recruited during the week of the UK lockdown, between 23 and 31 March 2020, and followed weekly for up to 16 weeks. Libraries were built with 5' RACE. Sequencing took place on a NextSeq 500. In the TCR library protocol, unique molecular identifiers were attached to individual cDNA molecules to correct for PCR bias and sequencing error. Both TCR alpha and beta chains were sequenced, and tight co-correlation was observed between alpha and beta sequence abundances in each sample. The original pipeline was this. V gene, J gene and CDR3 annotation of TCR sequences was performed with Decombinator V4. TCRs were defined as expanded if a significant change between any two time points was detected under a Poisson model with p below 0.0001. TCR abundances were normalised to the total number of TCRs sequenced per sample and were expressed as counts per million. MAIT TCRs were defined by TRAV1-2 paired with TRAJ12, TRAJ20 or TRAJ33, and iNKT TCRs by TRAV10 paired with TRAJ18. VDJdb, accessed 1 November 2021, was searched for CMV, EBV and SARS-CoV-2 annotated TCRs, with TCRs annotated for multiple antigens excluded. The public reads were reprocessed in TCRdb via fastp at Q25 and MiXCR, keeping in-frame beta chains. Under each unique CDR3 protein, matching rows form one entry showing the most common genes and DNA. TCRdb assigned the V and J calls; the authors' analysis was not used. This sample has roughly 28,000 distinct CDR3 sequences in its table, and under 6% of those were observed once. Of the sample, approximately 5.6% is held by the ten largest clones.

Based on the germline V gene, the CDR1 and CDR2 sequences are SNHLY and FYNNEI. At the junction V is shortened by 4 bases and J by 8 bases, with 18 bases in between. From the cysteine up to the phenylalanine, the CDR3 has a length of 15 residues. The entry retains the CDR3 DNA only, 45 bases that are in frame from base 1. This clonotype appeared many times. What antigen it recognizes has not been identified. It has no much larger one-base neighbor in the sample; base qualities were not kept. The investigation overall reported the following: Matching against VDJdb was skewed toward anti-spike CD8 responses, likely underestimated virus-specific expansions, and missed private and CD4 specificities.

Material: whole blood. The TCR was taken from an adult who was a healthcare worker with PCR-confirmed SARS-CoV-2 infection or an uninfected control (not recorded which). The chain uses TRBV2 and TRBJ2-1, with TRBD1 perhaps the D gene, on 7 matching bases. The nucleotide sequence reads TGTGCCAGCAGTGCACCGACAGGGAGGCCCCATGAGCAGTTCTTC. It specifies CASSAPTGRPHEQFF.